This T cell receptor beta chain came from a study of T cells in Graves' hyperthyroidism and ophthalmopathy. Study context: Peripheral blood collection took place at initial diagnosis, before any treatment. General observations from the study: Blood shared most expanded thyroid clonotypes above 0.001.

This clonotype was detected many times. Its cognate antigen is unknown. Uncontrolled infection, other autoimmune disease, pregnancy or lactation barred patients from enrollment. Per the germline V gene, CDR1 is MDHEN and CDR2 is SYDVKM. This CDR3 has 15 amino acids. V was clipped by 7 bases and J by 2 bases, with 17 bases between them. TCR beta CDR3 sequences were amplified from RNA transcripts. A set of HTBI primers served as the primers for a first-round RT-PCR of the TCR CDR3. TCRdb passed the multiplex PCR reads through MiXCR, listing each CDR3 protein once. This table has about 250,000 distinct CDR3 sequences, approximately 23% appearing once.

The clonotype comes from a man aged 30-40 years with Graves' ophthalmopathy. The chain has TRBV28 and TRBJ1-1; the D gene is possibly TRBD1 (6 bases). Source material: blood. This chain's CDR3 is CASTFPAGVNTEAFF. The CDR3 DNA reads TGTGCCAGCACCTTCCCGGCAGGGGTTAACACTGAAGCTTTCTTT.